A single sample gave rise to the 14 T cell receptor beta chains below, sequenced in a study of OX40 agonist ivuxolimab in advanced cancers. Here immunoSEQ multiplex PCR was the method, and the copy in TCRdb shows in-frame clones only, minus some. The data contain about 14,000 clones, roughly 82% of them singletons. Here the sequenced sample was CD4+ or CD8+ T cells sorted from blood, taken in a trial of the OX40 agonist ivuxolimab. The receptors derive from an adult with an advanced solid tumor such as melanoma, head and neck, liver or kidney cancer.

The chain has TRBV7-2 and TRBJ2-5; 10 bases are a match to TRBD2. The J segment lost 3 bases and the V segment lost 6 bases, leaving 4 bases of the junction unmatched. CDR1 SGHTA and CDR2 FQGNSA come from the germline V gene. The CDR3 is made up of 14 amino acids. This CDR3 reads CASRRAGGKETQYF. In nucleotides, the CDR3 is TGTGCCAGCAGAAGAGCGGGAGGGAAAGAGACCCAGTACTTC. Looking up the rest from reference TRBV7-2 and TRBJ2-5 gives the full variable domain: GAGVSQSPSNKVTEKGKDVELRCDPISGHTALYWYRQSLGQGLEFLIYFQGNSAPDKSGLPSDRFSAERTGGSVSTLTIQRTQQEDSAVYLCASRRAGGKETQYFGPGTRLLVL.

The chain employs TRBV7-6 and TRBJ2-3; the D gene is possibly TRBD2 (6 bases). Trimming cost V 1 base and J 3 bases, with 14 bases left between them. The CDR3 consists of 16 residues. Per the germline V gene, CDR1 is SGHVS and CDR2 is FNYEAQ. The CDR3 nucleotides are TGTGCCAGCAGCTTAGGTAGCGGTAGAGGGACAGATACGCAGTATTTT. Translated: CASSLGSGRGTDTQYF.

The chain uses TRBV27 and TRBJ2-7, with D perhaps matching TRBD1 (6 bases). CDR1 is MNHEY, CDR2 SMNVEV, per germline (reference sequence). V lost 7 bases to trimming and J lost 1 base, with 14 bases between them. The CDR3 contains 14 residues. The CDR3 region has the DNA TGTGCCAGCACCCCTCCCGGACAGTCCTACGAGCAGTACTTC. Amino acid sequence: CASTPPGQSYEQYF.

The chain has TRBV5-1 and TRBJ1-4, with D tentatively TRBD1 (6 bases). CDR1 is SGHRS, CDR2 YFSETQ, per germline. The CDR3 spans 16 residues. The V gene lost 3 bases and the J gene lost 0 bases, with 12 bases spanning the gap. The CDR3 spells CASSSEGHATNEKLFF. CDR3 DNA sequence: TGCGCCAGCAGCTCCGAGGGACATGCAACTAATGAAAAACTGTTTTTT.

The V gene is TRBV12-5, the J gene TRBJ1-2; D is possibly TRBD1 (6 bases). CDR1 and CDR2 from the germline V gene are LGHNT and FRNRAP. V lost 5 bases to trimming and J lost 0 bases, with 22 bases between them. CDR3 length equals 18 residues. The DNA for the CDR3 is TGTGCTAGTGGTCCGGAGGGTCTGGGGGCGCGCACTAACTATGGCTACACCTTC. Its translation is CASGPEGLGARTNYGYTF.

The chain is built from TRBV6-1 and TRBJ2-7; D is undetermined. The V gene lost 5 bases and the J gene lost 3 bases, with 5 bases spanning the gap. CDR3 length: 11 amino acids. Germline assignment: CDR1 MNHNS and CDR2 SASEGT. The CDR3 loop is CASSPHYEQYF. The CDR3 DNA reads TGTGCCAGCAGTCCCCACTACGAGCAGTACTTC.

This chain joins TRBV4-3 and TRBJ1-1; D possibly corresponds to TRBD1 (5 bases). CDR1 and CDR2 (germline): LGHNA, YSLEER. CDR3 length equals 15 residues. Trimming removed 0 bases from V and 5 bases from J, with 13 bases in between. The CDR3 reads CASSQDRGGRTEAFF. The CDR3 DNA is TGCGCCAGCAGCCAAGATAGGGGCGGGCGGACTGAAGCTTTCTTT.

This clone has a single count. This chain joins TRBV7-6 and TRBJ2-1; D gene uncertain. This CDR3 is 16 amino acids long. Germline V lookup: CDR1 SGHVS, CDR2 FNYEAQ. V gave up 5 bases and J gave up 0 bases, with 14 bases separating them. The CDR3 bases are TGTGCCAGCAGCCCTCAATTAAGGAGCTCCTACAATGAGCAGTTCTTC. As protein: CASSPQLRSSYNEQFF. The variable domain in full, completed from reference TRBV7-6 and TRBJ2-1, reads GAGVSQSPRYKVTKRGQDVALRCDPISGHVSLYWYRQALGQGPEFLTYFNYEAQQDKSGLPNDRFSAERPEGSISTLTIQRTEQRDSAMYRCASSPQLRSSYNEQFFGPGTRLTVL.

V is TRBV19 and J is TRBJ1-2, with 8 bases matching TRBD1. This CDR3 comprises 15 residues. The V segment lost 1 base and the J segment 10 bases; nucleotides outside the gene matches: 11. Germline V gives CDR1 LNHDA, CDR2 SQIVND (reference sequence). In DNA, the CDR3 is TGTGCCAGTAGTATAGGCGGACAGGGAATAAGAGTCTACACCTTC. Its protein is CASSIGGQGIRVYTF.

This clone has just a few counts. The V gene is TRBV6-4, the J gene TRBJ2-1; 9 bases are shared with TRBD2. The V gene end was trimmed by 6 bases and the J gene end by 8 bases; junction bases not matched to a gene: 8. This CDR3 has 14 amino acids. Germline lookup yields CDR1 MRHNA and CDR2 SNTAGT. The CDR3 coding sequence is TGTGCCAGCAGGATCTGGCGGGGGGGCGATGAGCAGTTCTTC. This gives the protein CASRIWRGGDEQFF.

The chain has TRBV9 and TRBJ1-5; 8 bases agree with TRBD1. The germline V gene has CDR1 SGDLS and CDR2 YYNGEE. CDR3 length: 15 amino acids. J lost 4 bases, V lost 3 bases, and 6 bases had no gene match. The CDR3: CASSAGQGRNQPQHF. CDR3 DNA: TGTGCCAGCAGCGCTGGACAGGGAAGAAATCAGCCCCAGCATTTT.

The CDR3 DNA follows: TGTGCCACCAGACTAGCGGGGGGCTACAATGAGCAGTTCTTC. Protein: CATRLAGGYNEQFF. This chain joins TRBV15 and TRBJ2-1, with TRBD2 identical over 12 bases. Unmatched junction bases numbered 0, after V lost 6 bases and J lost 3 bases. The CDR3 length is 14 residues. CDR1 and CDR2 from the germline V gene are LNHNV and YYDKDF (reference sequence).

The rearrangement links TRBV25-1 to TRBJ1-2, with 7 bases identical to TRBD1. The germline CDR1 and CDR2 sequences are MGHDK and SYGVNS. V trimming: 4 bases; J trimming: 4 bases; junction bases outside the gene matches: 0. The CDR3 has 12 amino acids. CDR3 nucleotide sequence: TGTGCCAGCAGTGGACAGGGCTATGGCTACACCTTC. Residues: CASSGQGYGYTF.

The chain combines TRBV27 with TRBJ2-1, with 8 positions matching TRBD1. The trim removed 6 bases at V and 8 bases at J, leaving 12 bases unmatched. Germline CDR1 and CDR2: MNHEY and SMNVEV (reference sequence). CDR3 length: 15 residues. CDR3 protein: CASSHSGGAYDEQFF. CDR3 in DNA: TGTGCCAGCAGCCACTCAGGGGGCGCATACGATGAGCAGTTCTTC.